A selection of T cell receptor beta chains follows, all from one sample in a study of blood T cells in healthy people across ages. TCRdb called the 5' RACE reads again in MiXCR, with one record for every CDR3 protein. The sample has about 840,000 distinct CDR3 sequences; about 27% are singletons. These data were likewise used in another study, on T cells of mothers and their children.

Input material: blood. These receptor sequences come from a woman in her thirties or forties in good health. Both conserved end residues are part of each CDR3. D genes are given only for firm matches. Clone size is given for some rows only: seen once, a few or many times, or a class if the clone is expanded.

d_gene	v_gene	abundance	j_gene	CDR3aa	CDR3nt
.	TRBV4-1	few	TRBJ1-2	CASSSLGGADGYTF	TGCGCCAGCAGCAGCTTGGGGGGCGCAGATGGCTACACCTTC
TRBD2	TRBV10-3	.	TRBJ2-7	CAISAIGREGPYEQYF	TGTGCCATCAGTGCCATCGGGCGGGAGGGCCCTTACGAGCAGTACTTC
TRBD1	TRBV6-6	.	TRBJ2-5	CANRSGTGAYGETQYF	TGTGCCAACAGATCCGGGACAGGAGCGTATGGTGAGACCCAGTACTTC
.	TRBV13	.	TRBJ1-1	CASSPSSRVEAFF	TGTGCCAGCAGCCCGAGTAGCAGGGTTGAAGCTTTCTTT
.	TRBV7-9	many	TRBJ2-7	CASSAQNSYEQYF	TGTGCCAGCAGCGCCCAGAACTCCTACGAGCAGTACTTC
.	TRBV14	.	TRBJ2-1	CASSQETEMNNEQFF	TGTGCCAGCAGCCAAGAGACAGAAATGAACAATGAGCAGTTCTTC
.	TRBV24-1	.	TRBJ1-1	CATSDSEGGVGNTEAFF	TGTGCCACCAGTGATTCTGAGGGGGGCGTTGGCAACACTGAAGCTTTCTTT
TRBD2	TRBV7-2	.	TRBJ2-2	CASSPYIAGGPPGELFF	TGTGCCAGCAGCCCGTACATAGCGGGGGGGCCCCCCGGGGAGCTGTTTTTT
TRBD1	TRBV10-3	few	TRBJ1-6	CAPWHGTANSPLHF	TGTGCCCCTTGGCACGGGACAGCTAATTCACCCCTCCACTTT
.	TRBV14	.	TRBJ1-2	CASSPTPTYGYTF	TGTGCCAGCAGCCCGACACCTACTTATGGCTACACCTTC
TRBD2	TRBV5-5	few	TRBJ2-3	CASLERGADTQYF	TGTGCCAGCCTCGAGCGGGGGGCAGATACGCAGTATTTT
TRBD2	TRBV7-2	many	TRBJ2-5	CASSPSGGPTETQYF	TGTGCCAGCAGCCCTAGCGGGGGGCCTACGGAGACCCAGTACTTC
.	TRBV5-1	.	TRBJ1-2	CASSLSMTASYGYTF	TGCGCCAGCAGCTTATCTATGACTGCCTCCTATGGCTACACCTTC
.	TRBV4-3	.	TRBJ1-1	CASSQDSHRTNTEAFF	TGCGCCAGCAGCCAAGATAGCCACAGGACGAACACTGAAGCTTTCTTT
.	TRBV29-1	few	TRBJ1-3	CSATTTGSSGNTIYF	TGCAGCGCCACGACAACAGGGTCCTCTGGAAACACCATATATTTT
.	TRBV2	few	TRBJ2-5	CASSVDNQETQYF	TGTGCCAGCAGTGTGGACAACCAAGAGACCCAGTACTTC
TRBD1	TRBV5-1	.	TRBJ2-7	CASSLAGTGLSEQYF	TGCGCCAGCAGCTTAGCCGGGACAGGGCTCTCCGAGCAGTACTTC
.	TRBV12-3/TRBV12-4	once	TRBJ2-1	CASSLKILGHGANEQFF	TGTGCCAGCAGTTTAAAGATACTGGGACATGGGGCCAATGAGCAGTTCTTC
.	TRBV7-9	.	TRBJ2-7	CASSLAQSEVYEQYF	TGTGCCAGCAGCTTAGCGCAGTCGGAGGTTTACGAGCAGTACTTC
.	TRBV12-3/TRBV12-4	many	TRBJ2-1	CASGPTRQVNEQFF	TGTGCCAGCGGGCCCACGCGGCAGGTCAATGAGCAGTTCTTC
.	TRBV12-3/TRBV12-4	many	TRBJ2-1	CASTDSYEQFF	TGTGCCAGCACCGATTCGTATGAGCAGTTCTTC
TRBD1	TRBV3-1	many	TRBJ2-7	CASSRRTGSDEQYF	TGTGCCAGCAGCCGCCGGACAGGGTCGGACGAGCAGTACTTC
TRBD2	TRBV7-2	many	TRBJ2-1	CASSSGLAGLSRNEQFF	TGTGCCAGCAGCTCCGGACTAGCGGGCCTTTCTAGGAATGAGCAGTTCTTC
TRBD2	TRBV19	.	TRBJ2-3	CASSAAAGGGADTQYF	TGTGCCAGTAGTGCCGCGGCGGGCGGGGGGGCCGATACGCAGTATTTT
.	TRBV5-1	medium-sized	TRBJ2-1	CASSLENNEQFF	TGCGCCAGCAGCTTAGAGAACAATGAGCAGTTCTTC
.	TRBV20-1	.	TRBJ2-7	CSAHVRGSTYEQYF	TGCAGTGCTCATGTTAGGGGGAGCACCTACGAGCAGTACTTC
TRBD2	TRBV6-1	.	TRBJ2-7	CASSEWERGGIDEQYF	TGTGCCAGCAGTGAATGGGAGCGGGGGGGCATCGACGAGCAGTACTTC
TRBD2	TRBV11-1	few	TRBJ2-1	CASSVSGITYNEQFF	TGTGCCAGCAGCGTTAGCGGGATTACCTACAATGAGCAGTTCTTC
.	TRBV1	few	TRBJ2-1	CTSSRTSWGNEQFF	TGCACCAGCAGCCGGACTAGTTGGGGCAATGAGCAGTTCTTC
TRBD1	TRBV28	.	TRBJ1-5	CASTSGREGAHQPQHF	TGTGCCAGCACTTCAGGGAGGGAGGGGGCCCATCAGCCCCAGCATTTT
TRBD1	TRBV27	.	TRBJ1-2	CASSLSRTGDYGYTF	TGTGCCAGCAGTTTATCCCGGACAGGGGACTATGGCTACACCTTC
.	TRBV18	.	TRBJ2-1	CASSPPSQGTYNEQFF	TGTGCCAGCTCACCACCGAGTCAGGGAACCTACAATGAGCAGTTCTTC
.	TRBV7-9	many	TRBJ2-4	CASSTTLGGLAKNIQYF	TGTGCCAGCAGCACAACCTTGGGGGGTCTAGCCAAAAACATTCAGTACTTC
.	TRBV9	once	TRBJ1-1	CASSVEGLNTEAFF	TGTGCCAGCAGCGTAGAAGGGCTGAACACTGAAGCTTTCTTT
.	TRBV25-1	few	TRBJ2-7	CASREAGSSYEQYF	TGTGCCAGCAGGGAGGCTGGGAGCTCCTACGAGCAGTACTTC
.	TRBV7-2	.	TRBJ1-4	CASSPMDDEKLFF	TGTGCCAGCAGCCCCATGGATGATGAAAAACTGTTTTTT
.	TRBV24-1	.	TRBJ2-3	CATRKGRTDTQYF	TGTGCCACCAGGAAGGGCCGCACAGATACGCAGTATTTT
TRBD2	TRBV5-1	few	TRBJ2-5	CASSLAGTSGVETQYF	TGCGCCAGCAGCTTGGCCGGGACTAGCGGGGTCGAGACCCAGTACTTC
TRBD1	TRBV6-5	.	TRBJ2-2	CASRPGDRAIGERFF	TGTGCCAGCCGGCCTGGGGACAGGGCTATCGGGGAGCGGTTTTTT
.	TRBV29-1	few	TRBJ2-5	CSASGVRGETQYF	TGCAGCGCCTCCGGGGTCCGGGGAGAGACCCAGTACTTC
.	TRBV18	.	TRBJ2-7	CASSDSNPYEQYF	TGTGCCAGCTCGGACTCCAACCCCTACGAGCAGTACTTC
TRBD1	TRBV6-5	once	TRBJ2-7	CASSSGQGRRHNEQYF	TGTGCCAGCAGTTCCGGACAGGGAAGGAGGCATAACGAGCAGTACTTC
TRBD1	TRBV27	many	TRBJ2-6	CASSPIIGTGVAGANVLTF	TGTGCCAGCAGTCCGATTATCGGGACAGGGGTAGCTGGGGCCAACGTCCTGACTTTC
TRBD1	TRBV28	.	TRBJ2-7	CALISGQGSYEQYF	TGTGCGTTAATATCGGGACAGGGATCCTACGAGCAGTACTTC
TRBD2	TRBV6-5	many	TRBJ2-7	CASSYSASGGYEQYF	TGTGCCAGCAGTTACTCTGCTAGCGGGGGCTACGAGCAGTACTTC
TRBD2	TRBV20-1	.	TRBJ2-1	CSALTSGSYNEQFF	TGCAGTGCACTGACTAGCGGGAGTTACAATGAGCAGTTCTTC